The rows below give T cell receptor beta chains drawn from one sample of a study of graft-versus-host responses after intestinal transplantation. Clones were read by immunoSEQ multiplex PCR, and TCRdb kept only the in-frame ones, dropping some. In the table there are approximately 19,000 clones, more than 80% of which are singletons. The sample was PBMCs, taken 350 to 400 days after transplant. The receptors stem from a human patient who received an intestinal transplant, so some T cells may come from the graft donor. Both conserved end residues are part of each CDR3. A D gene is named only where the DNA matches it firmly. Size tells how often a clone was seen (once, few, many) or the class of an expanded clone, and some rows leave it out.

V gene,clone size,D gene,J gene,CDR3 length,CDR3 DNA,CDR3 protein
TRBV7-2,NA,NA,TRBJ1-1,12,TGTGCCAGCAGCTTCACGAACACTGAAGCTTTCTTT,CASSFTNTEAFF
TRBV6-1,NA,NA,TRBJ1-5,14,TGTGCCAGCACCCCTTCGGGGAGCAATCAGCCCCAGCATTTT,CASTPSGSNQPQHF
TRBV6-1,NA,TRBD1,TRBJ1-2,12,TGTGCCAGCAGTTTTACAGGGGGCGGCTACACCTTC,CASSFTGGGYTF
TRBV7-2,NA,NA,TRBJ1-5,13,TGTGCCAGCAGCTTTGGACAGAATCAGCCCCAGCATTTT,CASSFGQNQPQHF
TRBV6-1,NA,NA,TRBJ2-5,13,TGTGCCAGCAGTCCTCGAACAAAGGGGACCCAGTACTTC,CASSPRTKGTQYF
TRBV2,NA,NA,TRBJ2-7,12,TGTGCCAGCAGTGAACGCAGCTACGAGCAGTACTTC,CASSERSYEQYF
TRBV6-5,NA,NA,TRBJ1-2,14,TGTGCCAGCAGTCCTGTTGGGGGACCCTATGGCTACACCTTC,CASSPVGGPYGYTF
TRBV12-2,few,NA,TRBJ2-3,16,TGTGCAAGTCGCTTAGCAGTACAGGGAGAGGGAGATACGCAGTATTTT,CASRLAVQGEGDTQYF
TRBV21-1,once,NA,TRBJ2-7,17,TGTGCCAGCATCCTTAACCCCGGGACAGGGAACTCCTACGAGCAGTACTTC,CASILNPGTGNSYEQYF
TRBV6-4,NA,NA,TRBJ2-3,14,TGTGCCAGCAGTGACGGACAGAGCACAGATACGCAGTATTTT,CASSDGQSTDTQYF
TRBV15,NA,NA,TRBJ1-5,13,TGTGCCACCAGCAGAGATGTAGGTCAGCCCCAGCATTTT,CATSRDVGQPQHF
TRBV6-5,NA,NA,TRBJ2-5,13,TGTGCCAGCAGTCCTCGAACAAAGGGGACCCAGTACTTC,CASSPRTKGTQYF
TRBV5-1,NA,NA,TRBJ2-7,15,TGCGCCAGCAGCTTTCGGGGAGGGGGCGAGGGCGAGCAGTACTTC,CASSFRGGGEGEQYF
TRBV6-6,NA,NA,TRBJ1-1,12,TGTGCCAGCAGTCAACTAGGCGGAGAAGCTTTCTTT,CASSQLGGEAFF
TRBV11-2,NA,NA,TRBJ2-5,13,TGTGCCAGCAGCTTAGGTTCCGGAGAGACCCAGTACTTC,CASSLGSGETQYF
TRBV19,once,TRBD1,TRBJ2-5,15,TGTGCCAGTAGTATAGGCCTTGGACAGGGGTCGACCCAGTACTTC,CASSIGLGQGSTQYF
TRBV9,NA,NA,TRBJ2-1,15,TGTGCCAGCAGCGTAGGCGTTAGCTCCTACAATGAGCAGTTCTTC,CASSVGVSSYNEQFF
TRBV6-6,NA,NA,TRBJ1-1,11,TGTGCCAGCAAGTGGGACGGTGAAGCTTTCTTT,CASKWDGEAFF
TRBV6-4,NA,NA,TRBJ2-6,16,TGTGCCAGCAGTCCCCGGGCCATCTCTGGGGCCAACGTCCTGACTTTC,CASSPRAISGANVLTF
TRBV6-1,NA,TRBD2,TRBJ2-2,18,TGTGCCAGCAGTGAAGTGTTAGCGGGGGCGGTGAACACCGGGGAGCTGTTTTTT,CASSEVLAGAVNTGELFF
TRBV5-1,NA,NA,TRBJ2-7,14,TGCGCCAGCAGCTTGGCCCAGGGGGGGTACGAGCAGTACTTC,CASSLAQGGYEQYF
TRBV7-2,NA,NA,TRBJ2-1,16,TGTGCCAGCAGCTTAATGCTGAGAGGGGGGTACAATGAGCAGTTCTTC,CASSLMLRGGYNEQFF
TRBV11-1,NA,NA,TRBJ2-3,15,TGTGCCAGCAGCTTAGTAGCGTCTAGCACAGATACGCAGTATTTT,CASSLVASSTDTQYF
TRBV29-1,NA,NA,TRBJ1-3,15,TGCAGCGTCTCCCGGGACGGAGCCTCTGGAAACACCATATATTTT,CSVSRDGASGNTIYF
TRBV13,once,NA,TRBJ1-6,21,TGTGCCAGCAGCTTAAGGGAACCGGGGGTGGCCGGGCTAAGTACGAATTCACCCCTCCACTTT,CASSLREPGVAGLSTNSPLHF
TRBV19,NA,TRBD1,TRBJ1-1,14,TGTGCCAGTTTACGACAGGGGGTGAACACTGAAGCTTTCTTT,CASLRQGVNTEAFF
TRBV7-9,NA,NA,TRBJ2-1,14,TGTGCCAGCAGCTTAGTTGCGGCCTACAATGAGCAGTTCTTC,CASSLVAAYNEQFF
TRBV10-3,NA,NA,TRBJ2-2,17,TGTGCCATCAGTGATAGAGGAGGGGGCGAAGGAACCGGGGAGCTGTTTTTT,CAISDRGGGEGTGELFF
TRBV5-8,NA,NA,TRBJ1-1,14,TGTGCCAGCAGCTTGGCCGTTGGGGTCACTGAAGCTTTCTTT,CASSLAVGVTEAFF
TRBV18,NA,NA,TRBJ1-2,16,TGTGCCAGCTCACCCCGAACTAGGGACGCCTCTTATGGCTACACCTTC,CASSPRTRDASYGYTF
TRBV18,NA,NA,TRBJ2-7,11,TGTGCCAGCTCACCGAAGGACGAGCAGTACTTC,CASSPKDEQYF
TRBV5-1,NA,NA,TRBJ2-7,13,TGCGCCAGCAGCTTGGGACACTTCTACGAGCAGTACTTC,CASSLGHFYEQYF
TRBV7-2,NA,NA,TRBJ2-7,14,TGTGCCAGCAGCTTAGTGGCTGCTTCCTACGAGCAGTACTTC,CASSLVAASYEQYF
TRBV7-9,NA,TRBD1,TRBJ2-7,17,TGTGCCAGCAGCTTAGCCTCTAGCAGGGGGAGCTCCTACGAGCAGTACTTC,CASSLASSRGSSYEQYF
TRBV2,NA,TRBD2,TRBJ2-5,16,TGTGCCAGCAAGCAATTAGCGGGGGGCCCACAAGAGACCCAGTACTTC,CASKQLAGGPQETQYF
TRBV11-2,NA,NA,TRBJ2-7,12,TGTGCCAGCAGCCCGAGCCTGGGCGAGCAGTACTTC,CASSPSLGEQYF
TRBV27,NA,TRBD1,TRBJ2-7,15,TGTGCCAGCAGTTTATCGGAGACAGGGGTGTACGAGCAGTACTTC,CASSLSETGVYEQYF
TRBV7-2,NA,NA,TRBJ2-3,14,TGTGCCAGCAGCTTACATTCAGGGCCAGATACGCAGTATTTT,CASSLHSGPDTQYF
TRBV30,NA,NA,TRBJ2-1,21,TGTGCCTGGAGTTCTAACTGGCTGGGGGGCCTAAAGCACAGCTCCTACAATGAGCAGTTCTTC,CAWSSNWLGGLKHSSYNEQFF
TRBV6-1,NA,NA,TRBJ1-3,15,TGTGTCAGCAGTGGCGGCGGGGGGTTGCGAAACACCATATATTTT,CVSSGGGGLRNTIYF
TRBV6-1,NA,TRBD1,TRBJ2-7,14,TGTGCCAGCAGTTTGGGGACAGGGGCCTACGAGCAGTACTTC,CASSLGTGAYEQYF
TRBV7-6,few,NA,TRBJ1-1,12,TGTGCCAGCAGCTTAGACAACACTGAAGCTTTCTTT,CASSLDNTEAFF
TRBV7-9,few,TRBD1,TRBJ2-5,15,TGTGCCAGCAGCTTTGACAGGGGGATTGTAGAGACCCAGTACTTC,CASSFDRGIVETQYF